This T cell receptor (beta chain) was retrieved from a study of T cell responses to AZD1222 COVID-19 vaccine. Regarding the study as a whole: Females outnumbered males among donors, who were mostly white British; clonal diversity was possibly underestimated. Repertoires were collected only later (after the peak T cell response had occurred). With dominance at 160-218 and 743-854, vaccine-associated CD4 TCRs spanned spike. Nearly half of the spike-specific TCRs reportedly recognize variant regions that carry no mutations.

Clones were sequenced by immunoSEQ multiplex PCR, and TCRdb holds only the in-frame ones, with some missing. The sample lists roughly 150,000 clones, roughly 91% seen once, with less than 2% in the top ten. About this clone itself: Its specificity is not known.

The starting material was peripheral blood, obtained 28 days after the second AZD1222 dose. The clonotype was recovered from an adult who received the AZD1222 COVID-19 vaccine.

The DNA of the CDR3 is TGTGCCAGTAGTTCTCGGACAGGCTATAGCAATCAGCCCCAGCATTTT. Translation gives CASSSRTGYSNQPQHF. The chain carries TRBV19 and TRBJ1-5; 7 nucleotides agree with TRBD1. J was trimmed by 0 bases and V by 5 bases; bases with no gene match: 7. This CDR3 is 16 amino acids long. Germline V CDR1 and CDR2: LNHDA, SQIVND (reference sequence).